This T cell receptor (beta chain) is drawn from a study of blood T cell repertoires in COVID-19. Study-level information: Specimens from acute and convalescent COVID-19 originated in the United States, Italy and Spain. PBMCs, B-cell-depleted T cells, or T cells provided the cDNA or gDNA that made up the material.

The assay was immunoSEQ multiplex PCR, and TCRdb's table has in-frame clones only and misses some. The table has around 160,000 clones, under 90% seen once; the top ten hold roughly 34%. CDR3 length equals 14 residues. CDR1 and CDR2 (germline): LNHDA, SQIVND (reference sequence). V shed 10 bases, J shed 0 bases, and the junction held 5 bases outside the gene matches. The chain is built from TRBV19 and TRBJ2-3; TRBD2 matches at 9 bases. The clonotype originates from a human donor in a cohort sampled during active COVID-19. Sample: peripheral blood. CDR3 DNA: TGTGCCACCGGGACTAGCCCTAGCACAGATACGCAGTATTTT. This encodes CATGTSPSTDTQYF.